This T cell receptor beta chain was sequenced for a study of CD8 T cells in Susac syndrome. Study-level points and caveats: As the study acknowledged, the number of individuals in its TCR sequencing and HLA analysis was relatively small.

V gave up 5 bases and J gave up 6 bases; unmatched junction bases: 7. The CDR3 has 14 residues. Germline assignment: CDR1 SGHTA and CDR2 FQGNSA. A quantity of about 0.5 to 1 ug RNA underwent reverse transcription using random hexamers. Multiplex immunoSEQ PCR targeted 54 Vbeta and 13 Jbeta TCR beta segments. TCRdb itself ran the immunoSEQ multiplex PCR reads through MiXCR, one entry per CDR3 protein. In the table there are approximately 100,000 distinct CDR3 sequences, 80% to 95% of which are singletons. TEMRA cells underwent FACS enrichment and CD8+ and CD4+ T cells underwent negative isolation. To note about this clonotype: The antigen is not known.

This clonotype originated in a human donor in good health. Sequenced: CD4+ T cells from PBMCs. V is TRBV7-2 and J is TRBJ1-5; 7 bases line up with TRBD1. CDR3 sequence reads: CASSPGGGPQPQHF. The CDR3 DNA is TGTGCCAGCAGCCCTGGAGGGGGCCCTCAGCCCCAGCATTTT. The whole variable domain, remainder taken from reference TRBV7-2 and TRBJ1-5, is GAGVSQSPSNKVTEKGKDVELRCDPISGHTALYWYRQSLGQGLEFLIYFQGNSAPDKSGLPSDRFSAERTGGSVSTLTIQRTQQEDSAVYLCASSPGGGPQPQHFGDGTRLSIL.